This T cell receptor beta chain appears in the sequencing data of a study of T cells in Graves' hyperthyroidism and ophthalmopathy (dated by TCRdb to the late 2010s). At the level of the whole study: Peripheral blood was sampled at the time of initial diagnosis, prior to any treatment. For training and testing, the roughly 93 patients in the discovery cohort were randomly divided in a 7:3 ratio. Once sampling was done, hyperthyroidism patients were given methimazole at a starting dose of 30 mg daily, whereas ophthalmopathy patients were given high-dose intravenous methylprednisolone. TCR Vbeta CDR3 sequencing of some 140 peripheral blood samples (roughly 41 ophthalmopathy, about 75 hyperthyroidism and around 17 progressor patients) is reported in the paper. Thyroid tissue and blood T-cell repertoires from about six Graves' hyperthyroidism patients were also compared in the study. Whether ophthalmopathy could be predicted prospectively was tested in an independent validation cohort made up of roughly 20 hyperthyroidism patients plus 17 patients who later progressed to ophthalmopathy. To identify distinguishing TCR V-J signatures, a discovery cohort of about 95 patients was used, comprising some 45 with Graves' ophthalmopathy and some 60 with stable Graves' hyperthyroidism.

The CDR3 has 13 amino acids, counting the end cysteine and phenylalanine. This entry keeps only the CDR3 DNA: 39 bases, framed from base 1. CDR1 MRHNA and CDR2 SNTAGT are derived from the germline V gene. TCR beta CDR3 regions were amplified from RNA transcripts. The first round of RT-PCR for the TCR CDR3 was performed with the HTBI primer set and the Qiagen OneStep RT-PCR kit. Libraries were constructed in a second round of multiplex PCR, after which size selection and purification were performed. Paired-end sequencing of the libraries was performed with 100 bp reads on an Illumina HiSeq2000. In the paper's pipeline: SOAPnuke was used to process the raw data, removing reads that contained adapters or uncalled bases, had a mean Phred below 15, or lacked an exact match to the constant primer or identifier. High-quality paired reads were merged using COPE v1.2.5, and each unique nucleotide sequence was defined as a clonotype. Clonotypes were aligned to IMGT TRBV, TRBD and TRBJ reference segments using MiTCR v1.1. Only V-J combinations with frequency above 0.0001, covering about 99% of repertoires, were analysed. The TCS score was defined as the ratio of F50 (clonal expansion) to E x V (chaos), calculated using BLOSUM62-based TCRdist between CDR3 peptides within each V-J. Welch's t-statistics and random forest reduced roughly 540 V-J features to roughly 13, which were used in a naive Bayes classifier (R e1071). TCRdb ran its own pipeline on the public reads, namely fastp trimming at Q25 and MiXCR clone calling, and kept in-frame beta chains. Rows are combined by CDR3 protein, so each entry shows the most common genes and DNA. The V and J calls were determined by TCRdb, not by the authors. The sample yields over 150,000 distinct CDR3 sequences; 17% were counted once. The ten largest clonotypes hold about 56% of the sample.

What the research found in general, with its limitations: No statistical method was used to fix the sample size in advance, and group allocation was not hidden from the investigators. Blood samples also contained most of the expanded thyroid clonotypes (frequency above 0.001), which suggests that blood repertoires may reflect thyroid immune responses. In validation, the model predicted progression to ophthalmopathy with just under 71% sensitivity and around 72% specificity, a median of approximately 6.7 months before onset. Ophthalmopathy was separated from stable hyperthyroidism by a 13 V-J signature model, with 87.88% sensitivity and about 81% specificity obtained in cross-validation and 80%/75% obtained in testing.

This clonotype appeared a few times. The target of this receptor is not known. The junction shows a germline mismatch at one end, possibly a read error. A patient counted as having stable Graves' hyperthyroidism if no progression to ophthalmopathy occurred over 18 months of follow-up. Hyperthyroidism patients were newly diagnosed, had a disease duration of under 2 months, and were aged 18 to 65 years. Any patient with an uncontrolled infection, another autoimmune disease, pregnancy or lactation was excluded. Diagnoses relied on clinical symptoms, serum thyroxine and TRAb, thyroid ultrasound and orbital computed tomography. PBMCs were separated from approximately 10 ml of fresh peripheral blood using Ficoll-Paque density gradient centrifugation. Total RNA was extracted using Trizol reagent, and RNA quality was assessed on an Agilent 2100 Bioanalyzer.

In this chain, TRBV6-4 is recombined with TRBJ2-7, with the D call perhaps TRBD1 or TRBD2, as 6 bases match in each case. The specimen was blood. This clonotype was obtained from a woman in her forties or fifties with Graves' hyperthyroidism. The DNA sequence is TGTGTCAGCACCGACGAGGGGGGCTACGAGCAGTACTTC. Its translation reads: CVSTDEGGYEQYF.